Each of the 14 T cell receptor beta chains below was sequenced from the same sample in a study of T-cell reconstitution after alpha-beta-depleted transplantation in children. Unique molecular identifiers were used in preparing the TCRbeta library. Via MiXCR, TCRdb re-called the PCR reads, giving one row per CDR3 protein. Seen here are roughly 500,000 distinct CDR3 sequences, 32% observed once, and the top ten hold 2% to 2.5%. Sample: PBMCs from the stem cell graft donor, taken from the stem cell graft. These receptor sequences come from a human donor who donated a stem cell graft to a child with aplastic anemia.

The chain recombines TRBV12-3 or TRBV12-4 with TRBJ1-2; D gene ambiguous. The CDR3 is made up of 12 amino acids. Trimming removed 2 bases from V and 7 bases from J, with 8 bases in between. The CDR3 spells CASSLLQSGYTF. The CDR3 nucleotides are TGTGCCAGCAGTTTACTGCAGTCTGGCTACACCTTC.

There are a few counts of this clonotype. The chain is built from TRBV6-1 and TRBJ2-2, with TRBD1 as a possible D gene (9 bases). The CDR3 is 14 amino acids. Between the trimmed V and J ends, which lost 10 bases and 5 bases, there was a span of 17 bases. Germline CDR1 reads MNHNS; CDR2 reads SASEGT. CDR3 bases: TGTGCCACCGCGGGGGGACAGGGTACCGGGGAGCTGTTTTTT. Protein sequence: CATAGGQGTGELFF.

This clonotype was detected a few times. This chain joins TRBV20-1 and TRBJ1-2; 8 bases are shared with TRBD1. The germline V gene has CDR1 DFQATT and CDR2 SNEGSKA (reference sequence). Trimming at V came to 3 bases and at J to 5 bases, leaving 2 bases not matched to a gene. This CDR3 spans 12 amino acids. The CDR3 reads CSASDRGYGYTF. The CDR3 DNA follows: TGCAGTGCTAGTGACAGGGGTTATGGCTACACCTTC.

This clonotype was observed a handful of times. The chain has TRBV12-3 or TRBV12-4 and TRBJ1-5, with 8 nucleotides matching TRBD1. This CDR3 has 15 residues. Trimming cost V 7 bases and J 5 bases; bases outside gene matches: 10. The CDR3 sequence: CASTRGQGWDQPQHF. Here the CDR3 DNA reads TGTGCCAGCACCCGAGGACAGGGATGGGATCAGCCCCAGCATTTT.

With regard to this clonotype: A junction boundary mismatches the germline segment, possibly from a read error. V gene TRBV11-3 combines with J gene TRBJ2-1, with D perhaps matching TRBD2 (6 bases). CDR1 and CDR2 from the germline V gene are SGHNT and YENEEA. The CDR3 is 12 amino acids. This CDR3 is CASSLGGMGRIF. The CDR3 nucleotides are TGTGCCAGCAGCTTAGGCGGGATGGGTCGGATCTTC.

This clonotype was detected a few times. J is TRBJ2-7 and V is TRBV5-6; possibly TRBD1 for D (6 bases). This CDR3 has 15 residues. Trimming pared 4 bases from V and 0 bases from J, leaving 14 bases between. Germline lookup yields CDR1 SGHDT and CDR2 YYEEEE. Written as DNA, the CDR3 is TGTGCCAGCAGCCCCCGGGACAAAAACTCCTACGAGCAGTACTTC. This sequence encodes CASSPRDKNSYEQYF.

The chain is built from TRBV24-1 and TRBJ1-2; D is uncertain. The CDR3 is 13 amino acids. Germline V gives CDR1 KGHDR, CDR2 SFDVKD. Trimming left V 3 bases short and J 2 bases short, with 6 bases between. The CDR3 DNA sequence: TGTGCCACCAGTGATCCCCGGAACTATGGCTACACCTTC. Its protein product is CATSDPRNYGYTF.

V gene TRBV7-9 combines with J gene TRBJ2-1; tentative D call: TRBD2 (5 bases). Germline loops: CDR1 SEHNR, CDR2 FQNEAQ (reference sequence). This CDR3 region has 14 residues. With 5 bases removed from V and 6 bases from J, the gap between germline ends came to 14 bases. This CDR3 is CASSRAVASNEQFF. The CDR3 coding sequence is TGTGCCAGCAGCCGCGCTGTAGCGTCCAATGAGCAGTTCTTC.

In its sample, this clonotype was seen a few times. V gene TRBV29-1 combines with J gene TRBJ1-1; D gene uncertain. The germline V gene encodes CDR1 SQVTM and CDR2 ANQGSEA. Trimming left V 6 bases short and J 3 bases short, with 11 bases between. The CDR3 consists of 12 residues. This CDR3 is CSVDLWDTEAFF. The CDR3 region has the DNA TGCAGCGTGGACCTATGGGACACTGAAGCTTTCTTT.

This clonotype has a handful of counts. The CDR3 loop is CASSFGTSGRAYNEQFF. DNA for the CDR3: TGCGCCAGCAGCTTTGGGACTAGCGGGAGGGCCTACAATGAGCAGTTCTTC. The chain employs TRBV4-3 and TRBJ2-1, with TRBD2 matching 16 bases. The CDR3 runs 17 residues. Trimming cost V 5 bases and J 2 bases; bases outside gene matches: 3. Germline CDR1 is LGHNA and CDR2 is YSLEER.

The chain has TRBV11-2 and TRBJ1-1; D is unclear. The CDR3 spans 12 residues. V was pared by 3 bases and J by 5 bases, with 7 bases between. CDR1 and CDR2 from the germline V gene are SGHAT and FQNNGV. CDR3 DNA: TGTGCCAGCAGCTTGAGTGTAACTGAAGCTTTCTTT. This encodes CASSLSVTEAFF.

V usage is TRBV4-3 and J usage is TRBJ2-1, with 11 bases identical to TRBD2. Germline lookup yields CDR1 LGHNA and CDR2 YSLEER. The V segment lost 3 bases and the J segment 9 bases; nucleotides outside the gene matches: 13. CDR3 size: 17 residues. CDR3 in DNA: TGCGCCAGCAGCCATAGGAGGGGGCTAGCGGGAGGTAGTGAGCAGTTCTTC. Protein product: CASSHRRGLAGGSEQFF.

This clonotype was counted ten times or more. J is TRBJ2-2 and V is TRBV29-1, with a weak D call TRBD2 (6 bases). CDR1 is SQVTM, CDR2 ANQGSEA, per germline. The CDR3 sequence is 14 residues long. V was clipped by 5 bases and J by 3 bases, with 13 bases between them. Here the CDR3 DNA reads TGCAGCGTTAACGCCGGAGGGGACACCGGGGAGCTGTTTTTT. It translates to CSVNAGGDTGELFF.

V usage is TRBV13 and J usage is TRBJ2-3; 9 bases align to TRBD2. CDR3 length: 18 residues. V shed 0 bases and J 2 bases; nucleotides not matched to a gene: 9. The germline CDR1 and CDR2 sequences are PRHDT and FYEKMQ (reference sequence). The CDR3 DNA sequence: TGTGCCAGCAGCTTAGGGGGTAGCGGGGGAACCTACACAGATACGCAGTATTTT. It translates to CASSLGGSGGTYTDTQYF. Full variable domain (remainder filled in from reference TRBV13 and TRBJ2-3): AAGVIQSPRHLIKEKRETATLKCYPIPRHDTVYWYQQGPGQDPQFLISFYEKMQSDKGSIPDRFSAQQFSDYHSELNMSSLELGDSALYFCASSLGGSGGTYTDTQYFGPGTRLTVL.